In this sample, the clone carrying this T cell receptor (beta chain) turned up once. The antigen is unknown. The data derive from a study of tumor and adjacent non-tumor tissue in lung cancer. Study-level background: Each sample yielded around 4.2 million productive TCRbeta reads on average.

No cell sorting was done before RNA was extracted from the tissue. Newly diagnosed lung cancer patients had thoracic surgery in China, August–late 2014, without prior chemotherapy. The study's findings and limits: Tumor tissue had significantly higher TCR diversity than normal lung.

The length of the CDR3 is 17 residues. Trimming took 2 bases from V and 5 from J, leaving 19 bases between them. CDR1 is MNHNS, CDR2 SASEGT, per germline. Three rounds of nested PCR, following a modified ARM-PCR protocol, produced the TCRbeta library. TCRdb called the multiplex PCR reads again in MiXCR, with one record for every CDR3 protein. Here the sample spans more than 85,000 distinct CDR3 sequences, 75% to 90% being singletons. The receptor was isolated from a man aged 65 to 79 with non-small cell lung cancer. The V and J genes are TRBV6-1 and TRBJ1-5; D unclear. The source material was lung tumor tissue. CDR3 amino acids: CASSEIRENLGHQPQHF. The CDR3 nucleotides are TGTGCCAGCAGTGAAATTCGGGAGAATCTTGGCCATCAGCCCCAGCATTTT.